This TCR beta chain was documented in a study of T cell changes during pregnancy in multiple sclerosis (dated by TCRdb to between 2018 and 2021). For the study in its entirety: Changes in the T cell repertoire over the course of pregnancy were examined in this study in women with multiple sclerosis.

Library prep was done by the immunoSEQ multiplex PCR assay. TCRdb carries this immuneACCESS record with in-frame sequences only. Its versions omit some clonotypes, under half of them owing to an unresolved V gene in the studies checked, with the rest unexplained. Present in this sample are under 55,000 clones, 90% to 95% of which were seen just once. The ten largest clones capture roughly 10% of the sample. At the junction V is shortened by 3 bases and J by 1 base, with 6 bases in between. Reading the germline V gene (reference sequence) gives CDR1 LNHDA and CDR2 SQIVND. Inclusive of the bounding cysteine and phenylalanine, the CDR3 is 14 residues long. The kept DNA is CDR3 alone, 42 bases in frame from the first base. Notes on this clone: Its antigen remains unidentified. No clone much larger than this one lies a single base away; base qualities are absent.

The TCR comes from a female donor with multiple sclerosis, enrolled in a pregnancy study. This chain is built from TRBV19 and TRBJ2-2, with no confidently assigned D gene. The sample consisted of CD8+ T cells from peripheral blood mononuclear cells, taken after pregnancy. CDR3 reads: CASSIGGNTGELFF. In nucleotides, the sequence is TGTGCCAGTAGTATCGGTGGGAACACCGGGGAGCTGTTTTTT.